Each of the 23 T cell receptor beta chains below was sequenced from the same sample in a study of CD8 T cells in ankylosing spondylitis. Study-wide results and caveats: It appeared that ankylosing spondylitis blood was characterized by a TCR beta motif of fewer than 10 highly homologous variants.

No antigens are known for them. Each CDR3 protein gets one entry after TCRdb re-called the 5' RACE reads with MiXCR. The sample shows fewer than 500,000 distinct CDR3 sequences, 20% to 25% of them seen only once. Sequencing used blood, either unsorted or a sorted T cell fraction (not recorded which). All receptors derive from a male donor with ankylosing spondylitis.

The V call is TRBV7-9, the J call TRBJ2-1; D perhaps matches TRBD2 (7 bases). This CDR3 comprises 14 residues. Germline V lookup: CDR1 SEHNR, CDR2 FQNEAQ (reference sequence). V lost 7 bases and J lost 8, with 18 bases in between. DNA for the CDR3: TGTGCCAGCACCCTAGGGGGGGCTGGGGATGAGCAGTTCTTC. This encodes CASTLGGAGDEQFF. Combining the CDR3 with reference TRBV7-9 and TRBJ2-1 gives the whole variable domain DTGVSQNPRHKITKRGQNVTFRCDPISEHNRLYWYRQTLGQGPEFLTYFQNEAQLEKSRLLSDRFSAERPKGSFSTLEIQRTEQGDSAMYLCASTLGGAGDEQFFGPGTRLTVL.

This clonotype has a handful of counts. The chain is built from TRBV6-1 and TRBJ2-1; 12 nucleotides line up with TRBD2. This CDR3 contains 17 residues. The V gene's germline CDR1 is MNHNS and CDR2 SASEGT. V trimming: 4 bases; J trimming: 4 bases; junction bases outside the gene matches: 8. The CDR3 coding sequence is TGTGCCAGCAGTGGGACTAGCGGGACCCTGGGGTACAATGAGCAGTTCTTC. This codes for CASSGTSGTLGYNEQFF.

This clonotype was recorded a few times. The V and J genes are TRBV14 and TRBJ2-1; 7 nucleotides match TRBD1. CDR1 is SGHDN, CDR2 FVKESK, per germline. The CDR3 consists of 14 residues. J was trimmed by 12 bases and V by 4 bases; bases with no gene match: 12. The CDR3 spells CASSRTNTGAPQFF. CDR3 DNA sequence: TGTGCCAGCAGCCGCACGAACACAGGGGCACCGCAGTTCTTC.

The gene calls are TRBV4-2 and TRBJ2-5; TRBD1 aligns across 8 bases. The CDR3 covers 15 residues. The junction had 4 bases not matched to a gene; V was cut back by 0 bases and J by 4 bases. Per the germline V gene, CDR1 is LGHNA and CDR2 is YNFKEQ. In nucleotides, the CDR3 is TGTGCCAGCAGCCAAGATCCCAGGGGGCTAGAGACCCAGTACTTC. It yields the protein CASSQDPRGLETQYF.

The rearrangement links TRBV7-2 to TRBJ2-7, with 9 bases lining up with TRBD2. CDR1 SGHTA and CDR2 FQGNSA come from the germline V gene. The CDR3 has 14 residues. Germline trimming cut 3 bases from V and 2 bases from J; bases unmatched to any gene: 2. DNA for the CDR3: TGTGCCAGCAGCTTTGCGGGAGGGCCCTACGAGCAGTACTTC. Protein: CASSFAGGPYEQYF.

V gene TRBV7-9 combines with J gene TRBJ2-1, with D tentatively TRBD1 or TRBD2 (5 bases each). This CDR3 contains 13 residues. Germline loops: CDR1 SEHNR, CDR2 FQNEAQ (reference sequence). The V end lost 6 bases, the J end lost 15 bases, and 21 bases lay between the germline ends. The CDR3 DNA reads as TGTGCCAGCAGACTACTGGCCGGGGACCTGGGGTTCTTC. This codes for CASRLLAGDLGFF.

The V call is TRBV6-5, the J call TRBJ1-1; D is undetermined. V lost 3 bases and J 1 base, leaving 12 bases between the germline ends. CDR1 and CDR2 (germline): MNHEY, SVGAGI. This CDR3 spans 15 amino acids. The CDR3 DNA follows: TGTGCCAGCAGTTATTTAAGGGAGGGGAACACTGAAGCTTTCTTT. This translates into CASSYLREGNTEAFF.

This clonotype turned up a few times. V and J are TRBV12-3 or TRBV12-4 and TRBJ2-2, with D possibly matching TRBD2 (5 bases). V gave up 7 bases and J gave up 4 bases, with 16 bases separating them. This CDR3 is 15 amino acids long. This CDR3 is CASNPRGLFTGELFF. The CDR3 DNA reads as TGTGCCAGCAATCCACGGGGTTTGTTCACCGGGGAGCTGTTTTTT.

This rearrangement joins TRBV5-6 to TRBJ2-7; D gene ambiguous. This CDR3 is built from 13 residues. V shed 4 bases and J shed 3 bases, with 11 bases lying between them. Germline V gene data show CDR1 as SGHDT and CDR2 as YYEEEE. In DNA, the CDR3 is TGTGCCAGCAGCAACGCCGTAGTCTACGAGCAGTACTTC. It encodes CASSNAVVYEQYF. Based on the CDR3 plus reference TRBV5-6 and TRBJ2-7, the full variable domain is DAGVTQSPTHLIKTRGQQVTLRCSPKSGHDTVSWYQQALGQGPQFIFQYYEEEERQRGNFPDRFSGHQFPNYSSELNVNALLLGDSALYLCASSNAVVYEQYFGPGTRLTVT.

The chain uses TRBV6-5 and TRBJ1-5, with 7 bases aligning to TRBD1. The V segment lost 2 bases and the J segment 3 bases; nucleotides outside the gene matches: 16. The length of the CDR3 is 19 residues. Germline CDR1 and CDR2: MNHEY and SVGAGI. The CDR3 sequence: CASSYPFGLGGDNNQPQHF. In DNA form, the CDR3 reads TGTGCCAGCAGTTACCCTTTCGGTTTAGGGGGCGACAACAATCAGCCCCAGCATTTT.

The chain combines TRBV7-2 with TRBJ2-3; the D gene is possibly TRBD2 (5 bases). Trimming pared 1 base from V and 3 bases from J, leaving 14 bases between. The CDR3 has 16 residues. The germline gives CDR1 SGHTA, CDR2 FQGNSA. The CDR3 here is CASSLVGIGETDTQYF. CDR3 bases: TGTGCCAGCAGCTTAGTGGGGATTGGGGAGACAGATACGCAGTATTTT.

The sample holds a few counts of this clonotype. V and J are TRBV5-1 and TRBJ2-1, with TRBD1 matching 7 bases. The germline CDR1 and CDR2 sequences are SGHRS and YFSETQ. After removal of 3 bases from V and 5 bases from J, the junction contained 5 bases not matched to a gene. The CDR3 is made up of 14 amino acids. The CDR3 loop reads CASSWNDRDNEQFF. For the CDR3, the DNA is TGCGCCAGCAGCTGGAATGACAGGGACAATGAGCAGTTCTTC.

The chain carries TRBV11-2 and TRBJ1-2; TRBD1 matches 7 bases. CDR3 size: 14 residues. The J segment lost 5 bases and the V segment lost 3 bases, leaving 6 bases of the junction unmatched. CDR1 and CDR2 (germline): SGHAT, FQNNGV. CDR3 region: CASSFAGTEYGYTF. DNA of the CDR3: TGTGCCAGCAGCTTTGCCGGGACAGAATATGGCTACACCTTC. Together with reference TRBV11-2 and TRBJ1-2, the CDR3 gives the full variable domain: EAGVAQSPRYKIIEKRQSVAFWCNPISGHATLYWYQQILGQGPKLLIQFQNNGVVDDSQLPKDRFSAERLKGVDSTLKIQPAKLEDSAVYLCASSFAGTEYGYTFGSGTRLTVV.

CDR3 amino acids: CASRQTVNTEAFF. In nucleotides, the CDR3 is TGTGCCAGCAGACAGACAGTGAACACTGAAGCTTTCTTT. The rearrangement joins TRBV2 to TRBJ1-1, with a possible D match to TRBD1 (5 bases). The germline V gene has CDR1 SNHLY and CDR2 FYNNEI. V was shortened by 6 bases and J by 0 bases, with 8 bases between the two germline ends. The CDR3 covers 13 residues.

The genes are TRBV3-1 and TRBJ2-7, with D maybe TRBD2 (5 bases). Germline V gives CDR1 LGHDT, CDR2 YNNKEL (reference sequence). Trimming took 11 bases from V and 3 from J, leaving 11 bases between them. The CDR3 covers 11 residues. The CDR3 DNA reads as TGTGCCGCGGGTGGGATCTACGAGCAGTACTTC. It encodes CAAGGIYEQYF.

In its sample, this clonotype was seen a few times. J is TRBJ2-2 and V is TRBV24-1, with TRBD1 matching 8 bases. Germline V gives CDR1 KGHDR, CDR2 SFDVKD. The CDR3 is 15 residues long. Unmatched junction bases numbered 4, after V lost 7 bases and J lost 1 base. This chain's CDR3 is CATRRGTGNTGELFF. CDR3 DNA: TGTGCCACCAGGAGAGGGACAGGGAACACCGGGGAGCTGTTTTTT.

This clonotype was recorded at least ten times. The rearrangement uses TRBV7-2 and TRBJ2-7; 7 bases agree with TRBD1. Germline V lookup: CDR1 SGHTA, CDR2 FQGNSA. V lost 4 bases and J lost 5; bases outside the gene matches: 5. The CDR3 loop spans 13 amino acids. The CDR3 is CASSYKGGHEQYF. The CDR3 DNA follows: TGTGCCAGCAGCTACAAAGGGGGCCACGAGCAGTACTTC.

The chain has TRBV11-3 and TRBJ1-4; possible D gene TRBD1, 5 bases. Per germline, CDR1 SGHNT and CDR2 YENEEA. There are 14 residues in the CDR3. V gave up 3 bases and J gave up 10 bases, with 15 bases separating them. The CDR3 DNA reads as TGTGCCAGCAGCTTGGAAGGGGATTTAGGAAAACTGTTTTTT. Its translation: CASSLEGDLGKLFF.

This clonotype was seen only a few times. V usage is TRBV7-8 and J usage is TRBJ1-5; D gene ambiguous. The CDR3 has 17 residues. V was pared by 7 bases and J by 0 bases, with 19 bases between. Germline loops: CDR1 SGHVS, CDR2 FQNEAQ. CDR3 amino acids: CASMPATIMNSNQPQHF. In nucleotides, the CDR3 is TGTGCCAGCATGCCGGCCACAATAATGAATAGCAATCAGCCCCAGCATTTT.

This clonotype was recorded a few times. The gene calls are TRBV6-2 or TRBV6-3 and TRBJ2-4, with TRBD2 as a possible D gene (6 bases). V lost 0 bases and J lost 1, with 19 bases in between. The CDR3 length is 19 residues. The V gene's germline CDR1 is MNHEY and CDR2 SVGEGT. CDR3 DNA sequence: TGTGCCAGCAGTTACTCGAGGCCCTTTGCGGGATGGGCCAAAAACATTCAGTACTTC. Amino acid sequence: CASSYSRPFAGWAKNIQYF.

This clonotype was picked up many times. The chain combines TRBV29-1 with TRBJ2-7; D remains ambiguous. CDR3 length: 11 residues. Germline V gene sequence: CDR1 SQVTM, CDR2 ANQGSEA. The V gene lost 3 bases and the J gene lost 2 bases, with 5 bases spanning the gap. CDR3: CSVEMAYEQYF. In DNA, the CDR3 is TGCAGCGTTGAGATGGCCTACGAGCAGTACTTC.

This clonotype was counted only a few times. An end of the junction does not agree with germline; a read error may underlie this. This chain connects TRBV2 to TRBJ2-7; D is perhaps TRBD2 (5 bases). Germline lookup yields CDR1 SNHLY and CDR2 FYNNEI. The CDR3 loop spans 14 amino acids. CDR3 sequence: CASCDPGWSYEQYF. The CDR3 nucleotides read TGTGCCAGCTGTGATCCGGGGTGGTCCTACGAGCAGTACTTC.

V usage is TRBV20-1 and J usage is TRBJ2-3; D possibly corresponds to TRBD1 (5 bases). The V gene lost 0 bases and the J gene lost 4 bases, with 8 bases spanning the gap. This CDR3 comprises 13 residues. Per germline, CDR1 DFQATT and CDR2 SNEGSKA (reference sequence). The CDR3 loop is CSARDWGADTQYF. The CDR3 DNA sequence: TGCAGTGCTAGAGATTGGGGCGCAGATACGCAGTATTTT.